The 10 T cell receptor beta chains below all came from one sample that was sequenced in a study of neurological immune-mediated disorders. MiXCR was run by TCRdb on the 5' RACE reads, yielding one entry per CDR3 protein. The sample contains over 11,000 distinct CDR3 sequences, roughly 6.9% of which appear only once. Sequences were obtained from CD8+ T cells from blood. These TCRs come from a woman aged 40 to 50 in good health.

This clonotype has ten or more counts. The chain recombines TRBV11-1 with TRBJ2-2, with D possibly matching TRBD2 (6 bases). Deletions cut 3 bases from V and 1 base from J, with 18 bases between. The CDR3 consists of 18 residues. Germline V lookup: CDR1 SGHAT, CDR2 FQDESV (reference sequence). CDR3 in amino acids: CASSFLLASRGNTGELFF. The CDR3 DNA follows: TGTGCCAGCAGCTTTTTACTAGCTTCTCGGGGGAACACCGGGGAGCTGTTTTTT. The whole variable domain, filled in from reference TRBV11-1 and TRBJ2-2, reads EAEVAQSPRYKITEKSQAVAFWCDPISGHATLYWYRQILGQGPELLVQFQDESVVDDSQLPKDRFSAERLKGVDSTLKIQPAELGDSAMYLCASSFLLASRGNTGELFFGEGSRLTVL.

The table lists this clonotype with many counts. This chain connects TRBV4-1 to TRBJ2-1; TRBD2 agrees at 13 bases. The CDR3 length is 15 residues. The V segment lost 5 bases and the J segment 8 bases; nucleotides outside the gene matches: 6. Per the germline V gene, CDR1 is MGHRA and CDR2 is YSYEKL. The CDR3 nucleotides read TGCGCCAGCAGCACAACTAGCGGGGGGGCGTATGAGCAGTTCTTC. It is translated as CASSTTSGGAYEQFF.

Ten or more counts support this clonotype. The chain links TRBV5-6 to TRBJ2-7, with D hard to call. CDR1 is SGHDT and CDR2 is YYEEEE in the germline V gene. The CDR3 is made up of 14 amino acids. Trimming took 2 bases from V and 2 from J, leaving 11 bases between them. DNA of the CDR3: TGTGCCAGCAGCTTTCGTTCAGGCGCCTACGAGCAGTACTTC. Translated: CASSFRSGAYEQYF.

This clonotype was detected many times. The V call is TRBV20-1, the J call TRBJ2-1; 9 nucleotides line up with TRBD2. After removal of 2 bases from V and 7 bases from J, the junction contained 6 bases not matched to a gene. Germline loops: CDR1 DFQATT, CDR2 SNEGSKA (reference sequence). This CDR3 spans 14 amino acids. The CDR3 is CSARLASGMNEQFF. For the CDR3, the DNA is TGCAGTGCTAGATTGGCTAGCGGGATGAATGAGCAGTTCTTC.

This clonotype was counted many times. The J gene is TRBJ2-3, the V gene TRBV18; D perhaps matches TRBD2 (6 bases). Looked up from germline, CDR1 is KGHSH and CDR2 is LQKENI. Trimming stripped 6 bases from V and 2 bases from J, with 15 bases between. CDR3 length: 15 amino acids. In DNA, the CDR3 is TGTGCCAGCTCCCCGGGGACTTCCCCCACAGATACGCAGTATTTT. This encodes CASSPGTSPTDTQYF.

This clonotype was observed many times. This chain links TRBV7-6 with TRBJ1-1; D call uncertain. Trimming removed 5 bases at V and 0 bases at J, with 10 bases between. The length of the CDR3 is 14 residues. The germline V gene has CDR1 SGHVS and CDR2 FNYEAQ. The CDR3 is CASSPGGVNTEAFF. CDR3 DNA: TGTGCCAGCAGCCCCGGCGGGGTGAACACTGAAGCTTTCTTT.

This clonotype was counted many times. CDR3 in amino acids: CSATPRDQETQYF. The CDR3 region has the DNA TGCAGTGCTACCCCCCGGGATCAAGAGACCCAGTACTTC. The chain carries TRBV20-1 and TRBJ2-5; a weak D match, TRBD2 (5 bases). From germline, CDR1 is DFQATT and CDR2 SNEGSKA (reference sequence). The V end was cut by 4 bases, the J end by 2 bases, with 11 bases between. The CDR3 extends over 13 amino acids.

This clonotype has a count of ten or more. The J gene is TRBJ2-2, the V gene TRBV4-1, with D possibly TRBD2 on 5 matching bases. The CDR3 is made up of 16 amino acids. CDR1 is MGHRA, CDR2 YSYEKL, per germline. Trimming stripped 5 bases from V and 6 bases from J, with 19 bases between. The CDR3 DNA is TGCGCCAGCAGCTTAGCAGGACGGGCGAGGGCCGGGGAGCTGTTTTTT. This gives the protein CASSLAGRARAGELFF.

The sample holds many counts of this clonotype. This chain links TRBV28 with TRBJ2-1; a possible D gene is TRBD2 (6 bases). The germline V gene encodes CDR1 MDHEN and CDR2 SYDVKM. The CDR3 extends over 18 amino acids. Deletions cut 7 bases from V and 2 bases from J, with 24 bases between. CDR3 nucleotides: TGTGCCAGCACCCCCGTCCTCGGAGGGCGACCCCCCTACAATGAGCAGTTCTTC. Protein product: CASTPVLGGRPPYNEQFF. Using reference TRBV28 and TRBJ2-1 for the parts outside the CDR3, the full variable domain is DVKVTQSSRYLVKRTGEKVFLECVQDMDHENMFWYRQDPGLGLRLIYFSYDVKMKEKGDIPEGYSVSREKKERFSLILESASTNQTSMYLCASTPVLGGRPPYNEQFFGPGTRLTVL.

In this sample, this clonotype turned up many times. The chain links TRBV20-1 to TRBJ2-7; D might be TRBD1 (5 bases). The CDR3 consists of 15 residues. In germline, CDR1 is DFQATT, CDR2 SNEGSKA (reference sequence). The ends were cut back, 4 bases at V and 2 bases at J, with 18 bases in the middle. CDR3 sequence reads: CSANTGDQPAYEQYF. The CDR3 DNA reads as TGCAGTGCTAACACAGGCGACCAGCCCGCCTACGAGCAGTACTTC.